What follows are 17 T cell receptor beta chains derived from one specimen sequenced in a study of technical replicates of blood from several donors. The assay was immunoSEQ multiplex PCR, and TCRdb's table has in-frame clones only and misses some. The table lists about 88,000 clones, 94% of them singletons. Input material: T cells isolated from PBMCs. The source of these receptors is a human donor in good health.

This CDR3 is CASNSNSNSNQPQHF. CDR3 sequence (DNA): TGTGCCAGCAATTCTAATAGTAATAGCAATCAGCCCCAGCATTTT. The chain links TRBV2 to TRBJ1-5; the D is unclear. CDR3 length equals 15 residues. The germline V and J ends were trimmed by 7 bases and 0 bases, with 13 bases remaining between them. Germline-derived CDR1 and CDR2 are SNHLY and FYNNEI.

The J gene is TRBJ2-5, the V gene TRBV19; 9 bases are shared with TRBD1. The CDR3 sequence is 14 residues long. The germline CDR1 and CDR2 sequences are LNHDA and SQIVND (reference sequence). The V and J ends lost 4 bases and 5 bases, in that order; junction bases with no gene match: 5. For the CDR3, the DNA is TGTGCCAGTAGTAAAGGGACAGGGCGTGAGACCCAGTACTTC. This gives the protein CASSKGTGRETQYF.

V is TRBV7-9 and J is TRBJ1-3; perhaps TRBD1 as D (6 bases). The CDR3 sequence is 17 residues long. Germline values: CDR1 SEHNR, CDR2 FQNEAQ (reference sequence). V lost 2 bases to trimming and J lost 1 base, with 15 bases between them. The CDR3 protein is CASSLSKTGRSGNTIYF. CDR3 sequence (DNA): TGTGCCAGCAGCTTAAGTAAGACAGGAAGGTCTGGAAACACCATATATTTT.

The rearrangement uses TRBV30 and TRBJ2-7; 7 bases match TRBD1. The V gene's germline CDR1 is GTSNPN and CDR2 SVGIG (reference sequence). The V gene end was trimmed by 2 bases and the J gene end by 0 bases; junction bases not matched to a gene: 10. The CDR3 extends over 16 amino acids. CDR3: CAWSNPGQMFSYEQYF. CDR3 nucleotide sequence: TGTGCCTGGAGTAATCCGGGACAGATGTTCTCCTACGAGCAGTACTTC.

V usage is TRBV18 and J usage is TRBJ1-2; weak D call: TRBD1 (6 bases). With 3 bases removed from V and 2 bases from J, the gap between germline ends came to 10 bases. Germline loops: CDR1 KGHSH, CDR2 LQKENI. The CDR3 totals 14 residues. The CDR3 spells CASSPIGQNYGYTF. The CDR3 nucleotides are TGTGCCAGCTCACCCATTGGACAGAACTATGGCTACACCTTC.

The chain uses TRBV28 and TRBJ1-4, with a weak D call TRBD1 (5 bases). The CDR3 runs to 15 residues. Trimming took 5 bases from V and 0 from J, leaving 10 bases between them. CDR1 and CDR2 from the germline V gene are MDHEN and SYDVKM. In DNA, the CDR3 is TGTGCCAGCAGTCCTGGACACGCAACTAATGAAAAACTGTTTTTT. It yields the protein CASSPGHATNEKLFF.

The genes are TRBV29-1 and TRBJ2-1; D perhaps matches TRBD2 (6 bases). CDR3 length: 15 amino acids. Deletions cut 3 bases from V and 0 bases from J, with 12 bases between. Germline lookup yields CDR1 SQVTM and CDR2 ANQGSEA. The CDR3 bases are TGCAGCGTTGACTATGGGAGGATCTCCTACAATGAGCAGTTCTTC. It yields the protein CSVDYGRISYNEQFF.

This chain's CDR3 is CASIPTPISYNEQFF. For the CDR3, the DNA is TGTGCCAGCATCCCTACTCCAATCTCCTACAATGAGCAGTTCTTC. V is TRBV27 and J is TRBJ2-1; D unresolved. Deletions cut 7 bases from V and 0 bases from J, with 13 bases between. Germline CDR1 is MNHEY and CDR2 is SMNVEV (reference sequence). The CDR3 consists of 15 residues.

The genes are TRBV2 and TRBJ1-2, with D unresolved. The CDR3 totals 12 residues. Trimming removed 6 bases at V and 8 bases at J, with 13 bases between. Germline assignment: CDR1 SNHLY and CDR2 FYNNEI. The CDR3 reads CASRISEAGYTF. The CDR3, as DNA: TGTGCCAGCAGGATAAGTGAGGCAGGCTACACCTTC.

V and J are TRBV15 and TRBJ1-5; the D is unclear. The CDR3 is 13 amino acids. Germline V gene lookup returns CDR1 LNHNV and CDR2 YYDKDF (reference sequence). V lost 0 bases, J lost 7 bases, and 7 bases lay in between. CDR3 nucleotide sequence: TGTGCCACCAGCAGAGATCTCTCCCAGCCCCAGCATTTT. This codes for CATSRDLSQPQHF.

The chain employs TRBV2 and TRBJ2-7; 9 nucleotides agree with TRBD1. The V gene end was trimmed by 3 bases and the J gene end by 7 bases; junction bases not matched to a gene: 10. The V gene's germline CDR1 is SNHLY and CDR2 FYNNEI. The CDR3 is 15 residues long. CDR3 in amino acids: CASSDWDRVKREQYF. CDR3 coding DNA: TGTGCCAGCAGTGACTGGGACAGGGTGAAACGGGAGCAGTACTTC. The full variable domain, with the rest looked up from reference TRBV2 and TRBJ2-7, is EPEVTQTPSHQVTQMGQEVILRCVPISNHLYFYWYRQILGQKVEFLVSFYNNEISEKSEIFDDQFSVERPDGSNFTLKIRSTKLEDSAMYFCASSDWDRVKREQYFGPGTRLTVT.

This rearrangement joins TRBV4-1 to TRBJ1-2, with TRBD1 matching over 10 bases. The V and J ends lost 3 bases and 1 base, in that order; junction bases with no gene match: 2. The CDR3 runs to 15 residues. Germline V CDR1 and CDR2: MGHRA, YSYEKL. The CDR3 loop reads CASSQRTGGNYGYTF. CDR3 DNA sequence: TGCGCCAGCAGCCAGCGGACAGGGGGTAACTATGGCTACACCTTC.

This chain links TRBV10-3 with TRBJ2-1; TRBD2 agrees at 13 bases. Trimming at V came to 2 bases and at J to 5 bases, leaving 15 bases not matched to a gene. The CDR3 consists of 20 residues. Germline CDR1 and CDR2: ENHRY and SYGVKD. CDR3 sequence reads: CAISEGTSGMGRVGNNEQFF. DNA of the CDR3: TGTGCCATCAGTGAGGGGACTAGCGGGATGGGTCGGGTGGGCAACAATGAGCAGTTCTTC.

The rearrangement joins TRBV6-5 to TRBJ2-1, with 11 nucleotides matching TRBD2. V shed 6 bases, J shed 5 bases, and the junction held 3 bases outside the gene matches. Germline V lookup: CDR1 MNHEY, CDR2 SVGAGI. CDR3 length equals 14 residues. CDR3 DNA: TGTGCCAGCAGACTAGCGGGAGAGGACAATGAGCAGTTCTTC. Translated, it gives CASRLAGEDNEQFF.

The rearrangement uses TRBV5-1 and TRBJ1-1, with TRBD1 matching over 9 bases. Unmatched junction bases numbered 2, after V lost 2 bases and J lost 3 bases. Germline lookup yields CDR1 SGHRS and CDR2 YFSETQ. The CDR3 is 14 residues long. The CDR3 region is CASSLGQGHTEAFF. CDR3 nucleotides: TGCGCCAGCAGCTTAGGACAGGGGCACACTGAAGCTTTCTTT. The variable domain in full, with the rest retrieved from reference TRBV5-1 and TRBJ1-1, is KAGVTQTPRYLIKTRGQQVTLSCSPISGHRSVSWYQQTPGQGLQFLFEYFSETQRNKGNFPGRFSGRQFSNSRSEMNVSTLELGDSALYLCASSLGQGHTEAFFGQGTRLTVV.

The chain links TRBV2 to TRBJ2-5, with D perhaps TRBD1 (5 bases). This CDR3 has 12 amino acids. Germline values: CDR1 SNHLY, CDR2 FYNNEI. Trimming stripped 5 bases from V and 6 bases from J, with 10 bases between. CDR3 sequence: CASSIGEQTQYF. The CDR3 nucleotides are TGTGCCAGCAGTATAGGGGAACAGACCCAGTACTTC.

The chain is built from TRBV2 and TRBJ2-7; D may be TRBD1 (5 bases). Looked up from germline, CDR1 is SNHLY and CDR2 is FYNNEI. The CDR3 runs to 12 residues. Trimming cost V 7 bases and J 2 bases, with 9 bases left between them. CDR3 sequence (DNA): TGTGCCAGCATTCAGGGAACCTACGAGCAGTACTTC. Protein sequence: CASIQGTYEQYF. Using reference TRBV2 and TRBJ2-7 for the parts outside the CDR3, the full variable domain is EPEVTQTPSHQVTQMGQEVILRCVPISNHLYFYWYRQILGQKVEFLVSFYNNEISEKSEIFDDQFSVERPDGSNFTLKIRSTKLEDSAMYFCASIQGTYEQYFGPGTRLTVT.